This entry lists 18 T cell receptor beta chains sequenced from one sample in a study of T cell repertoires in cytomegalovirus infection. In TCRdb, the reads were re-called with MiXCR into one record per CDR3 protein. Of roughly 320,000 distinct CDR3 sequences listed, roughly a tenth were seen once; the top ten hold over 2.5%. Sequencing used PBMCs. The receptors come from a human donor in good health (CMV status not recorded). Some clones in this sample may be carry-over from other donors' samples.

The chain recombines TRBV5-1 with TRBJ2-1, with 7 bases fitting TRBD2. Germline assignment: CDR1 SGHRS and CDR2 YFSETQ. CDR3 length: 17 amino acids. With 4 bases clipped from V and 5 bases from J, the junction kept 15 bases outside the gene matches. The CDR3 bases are TGCGCCAGCAGCATGAACCCTGGGGGGGGTATTAACAATGAGCAGTTCTTC. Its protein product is CASSMNPGGGINNEQFF.

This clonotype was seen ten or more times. The CDR3 sequence is CASSYGRTSYEQYV. CDR3 nucleotides: TGTGCCAGCAGTTATGGACGGACCAGCTACGAGCAGTACGTC. The V gene is TRBV28, the J gene TRBJ2-7, with D unclear. Germline assignment: CDR1 MDHEN and CDR2 SYDVKM. V lost 4 bases and J 3 bases, leaving 13 bases between the germline ends. The CDR3 extends over 14 amino acids.

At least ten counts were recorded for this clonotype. The CDR3: CASSNAGNTEAFF. The CDR3 nucleotides are TGTGCCAGCAGCAACGCAGGGAACACTGAAGCTTTCTTT. V gene TRBV6-2 or TRBV6-3 combines with J gene TRBJ1-1, with D uncertain. Per germline, CDR1 MNHEY and CDR2 SVGEGT. V lost 6 bases and J 1 base, leaving 9 bases between the germline ends. The CDR3 spans 13 residues.

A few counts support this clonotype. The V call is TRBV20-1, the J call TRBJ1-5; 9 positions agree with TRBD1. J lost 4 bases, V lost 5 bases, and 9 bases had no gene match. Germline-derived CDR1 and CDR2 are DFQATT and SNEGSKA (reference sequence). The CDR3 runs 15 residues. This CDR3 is CSAFPPGTGNQPQHF. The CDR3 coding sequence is TGCAGTGCTTTTCCCCCCGGGACAGGGAATCAGCCCCAGCATTTT.

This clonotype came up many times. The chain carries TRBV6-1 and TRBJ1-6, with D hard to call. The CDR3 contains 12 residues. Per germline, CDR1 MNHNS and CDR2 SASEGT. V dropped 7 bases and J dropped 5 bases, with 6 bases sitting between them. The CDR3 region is CASTVDNSPLHF. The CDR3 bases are TGTGCCAGCACTGTTGATAATTCACCCCTCCACTTT.

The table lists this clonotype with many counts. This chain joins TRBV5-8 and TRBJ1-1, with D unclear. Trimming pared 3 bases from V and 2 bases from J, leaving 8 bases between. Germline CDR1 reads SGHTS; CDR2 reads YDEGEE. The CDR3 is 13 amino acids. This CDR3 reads CASSWGGNTEAFF. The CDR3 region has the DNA TGTGCCAGCAGCTGGGGAGGCAACACTGAAGCTTTCTTT. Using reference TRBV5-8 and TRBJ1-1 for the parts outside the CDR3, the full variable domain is EAGVTQSPTHLIKTRGQQATLRCSPISGHTSVYWYQQALGLGLQFLLWYDEGEERNRGNFPPRFSGRQFPNYSSELNVNALELEDSALYLCASSWGGNTEAFFGQGTRLTVV.

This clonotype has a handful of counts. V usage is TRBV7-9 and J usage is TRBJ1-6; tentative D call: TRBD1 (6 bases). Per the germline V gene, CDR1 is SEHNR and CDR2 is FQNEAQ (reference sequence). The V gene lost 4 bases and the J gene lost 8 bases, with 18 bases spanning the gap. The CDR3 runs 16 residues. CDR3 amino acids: CASSYGRGRGDSPLHF. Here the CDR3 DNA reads TGTGCCAGCAGCTATGGACGGGGCAGGGGAGATTCACCCCTCCACTTT.

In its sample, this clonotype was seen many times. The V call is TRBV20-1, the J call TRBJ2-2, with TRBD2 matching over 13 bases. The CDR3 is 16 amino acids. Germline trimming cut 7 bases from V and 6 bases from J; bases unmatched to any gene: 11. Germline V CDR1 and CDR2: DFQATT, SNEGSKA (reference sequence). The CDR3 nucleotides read TGCAGTGGACGACTAGCGGGGGGCCCCAGGGCCGGGGAGCTGTTTTTT. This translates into CSGRLAGGPRAGELFF.

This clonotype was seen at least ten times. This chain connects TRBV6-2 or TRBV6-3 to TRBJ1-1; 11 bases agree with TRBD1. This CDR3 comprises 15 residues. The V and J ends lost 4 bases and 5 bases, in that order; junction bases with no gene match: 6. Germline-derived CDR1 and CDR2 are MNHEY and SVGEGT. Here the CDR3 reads CASSLDRGHGTEAFF. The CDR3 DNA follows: TGTGCCAGCAGTTTGGACAGGGGGCATGGTACTGAAGCTTTCTTT.

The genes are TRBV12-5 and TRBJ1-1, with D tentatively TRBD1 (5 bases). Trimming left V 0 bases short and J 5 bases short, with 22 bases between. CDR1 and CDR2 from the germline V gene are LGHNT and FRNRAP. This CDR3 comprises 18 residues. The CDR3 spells CASGLVAGFGARRTEAFF. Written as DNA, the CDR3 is TGTGCTAGTGGTTTGGTGGCGGGGTTTGGGGCAAGGAGAACTGAAGCTTTCTTT. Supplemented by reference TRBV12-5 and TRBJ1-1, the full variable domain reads DARVTQTPRHKVTEMGQEVTMRCQPILGHNTVFWYRQTMMQGLELLAYFRNRAPLDDSGMPKDRFSAEMPDATLATLKIQPSEPRDSAVYFCASGLVAGFGARRTEAFFGQGTRLTVV.

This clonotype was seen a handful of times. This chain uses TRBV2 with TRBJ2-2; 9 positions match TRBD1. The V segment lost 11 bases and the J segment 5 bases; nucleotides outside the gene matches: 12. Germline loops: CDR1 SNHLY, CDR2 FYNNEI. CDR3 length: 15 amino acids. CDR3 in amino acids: CAGAGTGLLTGELFF. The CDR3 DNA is TGTGCCGGCGCCGGGACAGGGTTACTGACCGGGGAGCTGTTTTTT. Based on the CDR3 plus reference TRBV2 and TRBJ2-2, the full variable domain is EPEVTQTPSHQVTQMGQEVILRCVPISNHLYFYWYRQILGQKVEFLVSFYNNEISEKSEIFDDQFSVERPDGSNFTLKIRSTKLEDSAMYFCAGAGTGLLTGELFFGEGSRLTVL.

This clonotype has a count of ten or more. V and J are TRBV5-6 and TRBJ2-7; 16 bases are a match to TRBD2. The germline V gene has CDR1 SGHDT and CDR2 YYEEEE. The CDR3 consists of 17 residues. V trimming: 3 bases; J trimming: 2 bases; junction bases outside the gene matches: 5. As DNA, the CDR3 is TGTGCCAGCAGCTCGGGACTAGCGGGGGGGACAGCCTACGAGCAGTACGTC. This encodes CASSSGLAGGTAYEQYV.

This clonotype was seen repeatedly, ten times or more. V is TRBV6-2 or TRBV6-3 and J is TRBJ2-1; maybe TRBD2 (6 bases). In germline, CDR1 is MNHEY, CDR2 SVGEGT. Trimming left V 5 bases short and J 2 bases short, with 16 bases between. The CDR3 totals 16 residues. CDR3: CASSLPSGFTYNEQFF. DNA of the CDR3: TGTGCCAGCAGTCTTCCAAGCGGGTTCACCTACAATGAGCAGTTCTTC.

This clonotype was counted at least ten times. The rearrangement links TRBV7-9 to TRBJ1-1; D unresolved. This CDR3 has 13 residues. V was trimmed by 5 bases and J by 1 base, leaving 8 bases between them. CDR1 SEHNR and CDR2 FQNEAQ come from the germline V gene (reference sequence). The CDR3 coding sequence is TGTGCCAGCAGCCCCAGACAGAACACTGAAGCTTTCTTT. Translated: CASSPRQNTEAFF.

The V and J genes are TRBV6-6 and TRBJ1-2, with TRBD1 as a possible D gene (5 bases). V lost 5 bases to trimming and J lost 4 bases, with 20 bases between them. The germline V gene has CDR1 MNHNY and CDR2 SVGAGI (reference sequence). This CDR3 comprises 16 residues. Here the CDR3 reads CASSKTGAPGSYGYTF. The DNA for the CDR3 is TGTGCCAGCAGTAAAACCGGGGCACCCGGAAGCTATGGCTACACCTTC.

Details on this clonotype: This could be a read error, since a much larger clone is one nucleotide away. The DNA for the CDR3 is TGTGCCATCAGTTTGGAACTGCCGGCGACCTACGAGCAGTACTTC. Its protein is CAISLELPATYEQYF. This rearrangement joins TRBV10-3 to TRBJ2-7; D not certain. V was trimmed by 5 bases and J by 2 bases, leaving 16 bases between them. The CDR3 consists of 15 residues. From germline, CDR1 is ENHRY and CDR2 SYGVKD.

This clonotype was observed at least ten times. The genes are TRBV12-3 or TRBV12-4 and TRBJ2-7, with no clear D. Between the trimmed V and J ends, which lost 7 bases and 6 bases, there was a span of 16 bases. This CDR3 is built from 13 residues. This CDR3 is CASTQSHQSEQYF. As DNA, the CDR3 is TGTGCCAGCACACAAAGCCATCAGAGCGAGCAGTACTTC.

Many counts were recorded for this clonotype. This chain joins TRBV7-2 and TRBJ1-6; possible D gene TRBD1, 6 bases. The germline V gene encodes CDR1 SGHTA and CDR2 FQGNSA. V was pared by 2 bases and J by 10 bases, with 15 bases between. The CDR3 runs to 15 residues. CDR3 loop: CASSLKGGGASPLHF. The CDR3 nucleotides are TGTGCCAGCAGCTTAAAGGGTGGGGGGGCCTCACCCCTCCACTTT.